The TCR beta chain described here comes from a study of early T cells in non-severe SARS-CoV-2 infection. MiXCR, run by TCRdb on the 5' RACE reads, gives a single entry per CDR3 protein. Of tens of thousands of distinct CDR3 sequences in the sample, under 9.5% were seen once. The CDR3 sequence is 17 residues long. Unmatched junction bases numbered 9, after V lost 0 bases and J lost 3 bases. Germline V gene data show CDR1 as LGHNA and CDR2 as YNFKEQ. This clonotype was seen many times. The chain has TRBV4-2 and TRBJ2-7; TRBD1 agrees at 9 bases. The clonotype was recovered from an adult who was a healthcare worker with PCR-confirmed SARS-CoV-2 infection or an uninfected control (not recorded which). The material sequenced was whole blood. The DNA of the CDR3 is TGTGCCAGCAGCCAAGATGGGGAGGGACAGGGATACTACGAGCAGTACTTC. Protein product: CASSQDGEGQGYYEQYF.